This TCR beta chain is from a study of beta chain features in type 1 diabetes. At the level of the study: The samples had around 100 million sorted cells examined in all. Study-wide points: There were fewer insertions and more deletions at the VDJ junctions of type 1 diabetes patients. Possible PCR preference for shorter templates applied equally to patients and controls. Shorter TCRB CDR3s, moderately but significantly so, were found in Type 1 diabetes patients in all four CD4+ subsets.

The study reverse transcribed the entire isolated RNA, so it sequenced expressed TCRB transcripts. This table comes from immunoSEQ multiplex PCR, and its TCRdb copy is limited to in-frame clones, with some not included. Of approximately 150,000 clones detected, under 11% appear once; the ten largest clones hold roughly 1.4%. In this sample, this clone turned up a few times. Its matching antigen is unknown. Germline V lookup: CDR1 SEHNR, CDR2 FQNEAQ (reference sequence). The CDR3 spans 15 residues. Trimming removed 6 bases from V and 6 bases from J; junction bases left unmatched: 9. The genes are TRBV7-9 and TRBJ2-1; 9 positions agree with TRBD2. The sample taken for sequencing was naive CD4+ T cells from blood. The sequence was obtained from a young man in good health. The chain's CDR3 is CASSYLSGGRNEQFF. The CDR3 DNA reads TGTGCCAGCAGTTATCTTAGCGGGGGCCGCAATGAGCAGTTCTTC.